These 20 T cell receptor beta chains were all obtained from the same sample, sequenced in a study of blood T cell repertoires in COVID-19. Sequenced by immunoSEQ multiplex PCR; TCRdb stores in-frame clones only, minus some. Of fewer than 200,000 clones in the sample, approximately 80% were seen once. Sequencing was done on a sample of peripheral blood. These receptors were collected from a man in his sixties with acute or convalescent COVID-19.

The chain uses TRBV6-5 and TRBJ2-7; TRBD1 matches 9 bases. The germline V gene encodes CDR1 MNHEY and CDR2 SVGAGI. The CDR3 spans 14 residues. V shed 5 bases, J shed 2 bases, and the junction held 4 bases outside the gene matches. CDR3 loop: CASSPGQGTYEQYF. The CDR3, as DNA: TGTGCCAGCAGTCCCGGACAGGGGACCTACGAGCAGTACTTC.

The chain has TRBV4-1 and TRBJ1-2, with TRBD1 matching over 7 bases. Germline CDR1 and CDR2: MGHRA and YSYEKL. Trimming removed 5 bases from V and 2 bases from J; junction bases left unmatched: 8. CDR3 size: 15 residues. CDR3 region: CASSIGQGVNYGYTF. CDR3 bases: TGCGCCAGCAGCATTGGGCAGGGGGTGAACTATGGCTACACCTTC.

The chain combines TRBV2 with TRBJ2-7; TRBD1 matches at 7 bases. The V gene end was trimmed by 6 bases and the J gene end by 6 bases; junction bases not matched to a gene: 5. Germline V gene data show CDR1 as SNHLY and CDR2 as FYNNEI. This CDR3 has 12 amino acids. The CDR3 nucleotides read TGTGCCAGCAGCTGGGGACAGTTCGAGCAGTACTTC. Protein: CASSWGQFEQYF. Full variable domain (outside the CDR3, taken from reference TRBV2 and TRBJ2-7): EPEVTQTPSHQVTQMGQEVILRCVPISNHLYFYWYRQILGQKVEFLVSFYNNEISEKSEIFDDQFSVERPDGSNFTLKIRSTKLEDSAMYFCASSWGQFEQYFGPGTRLTVT.

The CDR3, as DNA: TGTGCCAGCAGCCCTGACAGGGGTGGAAACACTGAAGCTTTCTTT. Protein: CASSPDRGGNTEAFF. The rearrangement joins TRBV16 to TRBJ1-1; 8 bases line up with TRBD1. There are 15 residues in the CDR3. Germline CDR1 and CDR2: KGHSY and FQNENV. Trimming took 4 bases from V and 2 from J; bases not matched to a gene: 6.

This rearrangement joins TRBV7-3 to TRBJ2-1; D gene uncertain. This CDR3 spans 15 amino acids. Germline loops: CDR1 SGHTA, CDR2 FQGTGA. Trimming cost V 2 bases and J 2 bases, with 10 bases left between them. The CDR3 bases are TGTGCCAGCAGCTTATCGGGTTCCCCCTACAATGAGCAGTTCTTC. Protein product: CASSLSGSPYNEQFF.

The CDR3, as DNA: TGCGCCAGCAGCTTGGGAAGGGGGCACACTGAAGCTTTCTTT. It encodes CASSLGRGHTEAFF. The genes are TRBV5-1 and TRBJ1-1, with TRBD1 identical over 7 bases. This CDR3 is 14 amino acids long. The trim removed 0 bases at V and 3 bases at J, leaving 2 bases unmatched. In germline, CDR1 is SGHRS, CDR2 YFSETQ.

On this clone: One junction end does not reproduce the germline sequence, and a read error may be involved. The chain recombines TRBV7-7 with TRBJ2-5; the match to TRBD2 covers 7 bases. This CDR3 spans 17 amino acids. The V gene's germline CDR1 is SSHAT and CDR2 FNYEAQ (reference sequence). CDR3 in amino acids: CASSLRITSSGEETQYF. CDR3 DNA sequence: TGTGCTAGCAGCCTGAGGATAACGTCTAGCGGAGAAGAGACCCAGTACTTC.

A few counts support this clone. CDR3 sequence reads: CATSEDGTNNEQFF. CDR3 bases: TGTGCCACCAGTGAGGACGGGACTAACAATGAGCAGTTCTTC. V is TRBV24-1 and J is TRBJ2-1; 7 nucleotides agree with TRBD2. CDR3 size: 14 residues. The junction had 4 bases not matched to a gene; V was cut back by 4 bases and J by 5 bases. The germline CDR1 and CDR2 sequences are KGHDR and SFDVKD.

This rearrangement joins TRBV19 to TRBJ2-1; TRBD2 aligns across 9 bases. This CDR3 has 16 residues. Germline V gene sequence: CDR1 LNHDA, CDR2 SQIVND (reference sequence). The V and J ends lost 3 bases and 4 bases, in that order; junction bases with no gene match: 7. Written as DNA, the CDR3 is TGTGCCAGTAGTATGACTAGCGGAAACCCGTACAATGAGCAGTTCTTC. Its translation is CASSMTSGNPYNEQFF.

The rearrangement joins TRBV18 to TRBJ1-2; 8 bases map to TRBD1. CDR1 and CDR2 (germline): KGHSH, LQKENI. This CDR3 has 17 amino acids. V shed 0 bases and J 0 bases; nucleotides not matched to a gene: 6. The CDR3 here is CASSPPGRGQANYGYTF. The CDR3, as DNA: TGTGCCAGCTCACCACCAGGCAGGGGGCAAGCTAACTATGGCTACACCTTC.

To note about this clone: The identical CDR3 is also encoded by other nucleotide sequences in the sample. The chain joins TRBV12-3 or TRBV12-4 to TRBJ1-2; 7 positions match TRBD1. With V trimmed by 2 bases and J by 8 bases, 2 bases remained unmatched. The CDR3 runs to 12 residues. DNA for the CDR3: TGTGCCAGCAGTTTAACAGGGGACGGCTACACCTTC. This gives the protein CASSLTGDGYTF.

CDR3 sequence: CASSTDRAFGNTIYF. DNA of the CDR3: TGTGCCAGCAGCACAGACAGGGCTTTTGGAAACACCATATATTTT. The chain links TRBV7-8 to TRBJ1-3; 7 bases map to TRBD1. The CDR3 loop spans 15 amino acids. Trimming took 5 bases from V and 3 from J; bases not matched to a gene: 7. Germline CDR1 SGHVS, CDR2 FQNEAQ.

This sequence joins TRBV19 and TRBJ2-2; D call uncertain. In germline, CDR1 is LNHDA, CDR2 SQIVND (reference sequence). V dropped 3 bases and J dropped 5 bases, with 7 bases sitting between them. The length of the CDR3 is 13 residues. CDR3 in amino acids: CASSIFGTGELFF. The DNA of the CDR3 is TGTGCCAGTAGTATCTTCGGGACCGGGGAGCTGTTTTTT.

The chain combines TRBV2 with TRBJ1-1; D unresolved. The CDR3 runs to 14 residues. Trimming removed 7 bases at V and 4 bases at J, with 16 bases between. In germline, CDR1 is SNHLY, CDR2 FYNNEI. CDR3 bases: TGTGCCAGCATTTGGAGGGATGATGGCACTGAAGCTTTCTTT. Residues: CASIWRDDGTEAFF.

The CDR3 coding sequence is TGCGCCAGCAGCTTGTTGGGCCAAAATAATTCACCCCTCCACTTT. This codes for CASSLLGQNNSPLHF. The rearrangement joins TRBV5-1 to TRBJ1-6, with D unresolved. Trimming stripped 1 base from V and 5 bases from J, with 10 bases between. The CDR3 has 15 residues. CDR1 and CDR2 from the germline V gene are SGHRS and YFSETQ.

This clone was seen a single time. The chain is built from TRBV20-1 and TRBJ1-1; 7 bases map to TRBD1. CDR3 length: 14 amino acids. J gave up 0 bases and V 3 bases, and 4 bases lay outside the gene matches. CDR1 and CDR2 (germline): DFQATT, SNEGSKA (reference sequence). The CDR3 sequence is CSASRGQMNTEAFF. DNA for the CDR3: TGCAGTGCTAGTAGGGGACAGATGAACACTGAAGCTTTCTTT.

This sequence joins TRBV3-1 (or the pseudogene TRBV3-2) and TRBJ1-2, with TRBD1 identical over 11 bases. The CDR3 runs to 16 residues. The V gene's germline CDR1 is LGHDT and CDR2 YNNKEL (reference sequence). Trimming at V came to 4 bases and at J to 7 bases, leaving 11 bases not matched to a gene. CDR3 protein: CASSPTGQGAIGGYTF. CDR3 bases: TGTGCCAGCAGCCCTACAGGACAGGGGGCTATTGGTGGCTACACCTTC.

This clone is a singleton in its sample. The chain couples TRBV5-4 to TRBJ2-7; TRBD2 might be the D (6 bases). Deletions cut 0 bases from V and 2 bases from J, with 12 bases between. Germline V gene data show CDR1 as SGHNT and CDR2 as YYREEE (reference sequence). The CDR3 spans 15 residues. The CDR3 spells CASSLDSGSTYEQYF. The DNA for the CDR3 is TGTGCCAGCAGCTTGGATAGCGGCTCCACCTACGAGCAGTACTTC.

This sequence joins TRBV4-1 and TRBJ2-3; TRBD2 aligns across 8 bases. The CDR3 totals 17 residues. V was pared by 1 base and J by 2 bases, with 8 bases of the junction left unmatched. Germline CDR1 is MGHRA and CDR2 is YSYEKL. This chain's CDR3 is CASSQGLRLASTDTQYF. The CDR3 bases are TGCGCCAGCAGCCAAGGCCTGAGACTAGCGTCCACAGATACGCAGTATTTT.

The chain links TRBV24-1 to TRBJ1-4, with TRBD1 matching over 7 bases. Trimming cost V 4 bases and J 6 bases; bases outside gene matches: 13. The CDR3 consists of 17 residues. Germline CDR1 is KGHDR and CDR2 is SFDVKD. The CDR3 loop is CATSDPHRDSQHEKLFF. The CDR3 DNA reads as TGTGCCACCAGTGACCCACACCGGGACAGCCAGCATGAAAAACTGTTTTTT.